The source of this T cell receptor (beta chain) is a study of T cells in Graves' hyperthyroidism and ophthalmopathy. Whole-study results and caveats: Most clonotypes expanded in thyroid above 0.001 were likewise present in blood.

From RNA transcripts, TCR beta CDR3 regions were amplified. A first-round RT-PCR of the TCR CDR3 used the HTBI primer set. In TCRdb, the multiplex PCR reads were re-called with MiXCR into one record per CDR3 protein. The table records over 700,000 distinct CDR3 sequences, roughly 37% of them present only once. This clonotype was observed many times. The antigen is undetermined. The CDR3 spans 15 residues. V was cut by 6 bases and J by 0 bases, with 11 bases left in between. Germline V gene lookup returns CDR1 SGHTA and CDR2 FQGNSA. Researchers barred patients who had uncontrolled infection, other autoimmune disease, pregnancy or lactation.

Source material: blood. The rearrangement uses TRBV7-2 and TRBJ1-4; D not certain. This receptor was identified in a young man with Graves' hyperthyroidism. DNA for the CDR3: TGTGCCAGCAGTCAAGGAGAGACAACTAATGAAAAACTGTTTTTT. Translated: CASSQGETTNEKLFF.